Below are 29 T cell receptor beta chains sequenced from a single sample in a study of CD8 T cells in ankylosing spondylitis. Broader study findings: It appeared that ankylosing spondylitis blood was characterized by a TCR beta motif of fewer than ten highly homologous variants.

TCRdb called the 5' RACE reads again in MiXCR, with one record for every CDR3 protein. The data contain 330,000 or so distinct CDR3 sequences, roughly 8% of them singletons. Their target antigens are unknown. The sequencing sample was made of blood, either unsorted or a sorted T cell fraction (not recorded which). The receptors were sampled from a male donor with ankylosing spondylitis.

This clonotype occurred many times. This rearrangement joins TRBV5-5 to TRBJ1-5, with unresolved D. The CDR3 runs to 18 residues. Germline loops: CDR1 SGHKS, CDR2 YYEKEE (reference sequence). The ends were cut back, 0 bases at V and 0 bases at J, with 16 bases in the middle. The CDR3 nucleotides read TGTGCCAGCAGCTTGGTCCCACAAATCCTTAATAGCAATCAGCCCCAGCATTTT. Translation: CASSLVPQILNSNQPQHF.

This clonotype was counted only a few times. The V call is TRBV20-1, the J call TRBJ2-6, with 9 bases matching TRBD1. The V segment lost 3 bases and the J segment 6 bases; nucleotides outside the gene matches: 6. This CDR3 comprises 15 residues. Germline lookup yields CDR1 DFQATT and CDR2 SNEGSKA (reference sequence). CDR3 bases: TGCAGTGCTAGTGCACGACAGGGGGTGGCCAACGTCCTGACTTTC. It encodes CSASARQGVANVLTF.

This clonotype was counted between two and nine times. The chain combines TRBV5-1 with TRBJ1-5; maybe TRBD1 (5 bases). Germline lookup yields CDR1 SGHRS and CDR2 YFSETQ. There are 14 residues in the CDR3. Trimming stripped 8 bases from V and 3 bases from J, with 15 bases between. The CDR3 loop reads CASSRDGDNQPQHF. The CDR3 DNA reads TGCGCCAGTAGCCGGGACGGAGACAATCAGCCCCAGCATTTT.

This chain joins TRBV5-1 and TRBJ1-3; D not resolved. Germline V gene sequence: CDR1 SGHRS, CDR2 YFSETQ. This CDR3 contains 15 residues. V was pared by 0 bases and J by 0 bases, with 7 bases between. The CDR3 spells CASSLAGYSGNTIYF. CDR3 bases: TGCGCCAGCAGCTTGGCCGGCTACTCTGGAAACACCATATATTTT.

Regarding this clonotype: Germline and junction disagree at one end, which may indicate a read error. The V gene is TRBV3-1, the J gene TRBJ2-2, with 7 bases lining up with TRBD2. The germline V gene has CDR1 LGHDT and CDR2 YNNKEL (reference sequence). The CDR3 is 14 amino acids. In DNA form, the CDR3 reads TGTGCCAGCACCCAAGCGGGATACACCGGGGAGCTGTTTTTT. Amino acid sequence: CASTQAGYTGELFF.

The rearrangement uses TRBV10-1 and TRBJ2-2; TRBD2 aligns across 9 bases. The V gene end was trimmed by 6 bases and the J gene end by 3 bases; junction bases not matched to a gene: 2. Germline V gives CDR1 WNHNN, CDR2 SYGVQD (reference sequence). This CDR3 spans 14 amino acids. CDR3 loop: CASRSSGDTGELFF. CDR3 coding DNA: TGCGCCAGCAGATCTAGCGGGGACACCGGGGAGCTGTTTTTT.

In its sample, this clonotype was seen many times. The V gene is TRBV12-3 or TRBV12-4, the J gene TRBJ1-1; no clear D. Trimming removed 6 bases from V and 5 bases from J, with 16 bases in between. The CDR3 runs 14 residues. The CDR3 loop is CASRPLGWQTEAFF. The CDR3, as DNA: TGTGCCAGCAGGCCCCTGGGATGGCAAACTGAAGCTTTCTTT.

This clonotype has at least ten counts. This chain joins TRBV29-1 and TRBJ1-5; no definite D call. Germline V gene lookup returns CDR1 SQVTM and CDR2 ANQGSEA. The CDR3 extends over 13 amino acids. V was shortened by 7 bases and J by 0 bases, with 10 bases between the two germline ends. The chain's CDR3 is CSAALDSNQPQHF. CDR3 bases: TGCAGCGCCGCACTAGATAGCAATCAGCCCCAGCATTTT. Filled out from reference TRBV29-1 and TRBJ1-5, the complete variable domain reads SAVISQKPSRDICQRGTSLTIQCQVDSQVTMMFWYRQQPGQSLTLIATANQGSEATYESGFVIDKFPISRPNLTFSTLTVSNMSPEDSSIYLCSAALDSNQPQHFGDGTRLSIL.

This clonotype was found many times. The chain uses TRBV4-1 and TRBJ2-2, with TRBD2 matching over 9 bases. Germline CDR1 and CDR2: MGHRA and YSYEKL. CDR3 length equals 17 residues. V gave up 0 bases and J gave up 7 bases; unmatched junction bases: 9. DNA of the CDR3: TGCGCCAGCAGCCAAGAGATTCGGGGGACTAGCCACGGGGAGCTGTTTTTT. Translated: CASSQEIRGTSHGELFF.

The table lists this clonotype with many counts. One end of the junction varies from germline; a read error may be responsible. The J gene is TRBJ2-7, the V gene TRBV29-1; 8 bases are shared with TRBD2. CDR1 and CDR2 (germline): SQVTM, ANQGSEA. The CDR3 runs 11 residues. CDR3: CSVEGGLGTEF. The CDR3, as DNA: TGCAGCGTTGAAGGGGGACTAGGGACCGAGTTC.

At least ten counts were recorded for this clonotype. V usage is TRBV25-1 and J usage is TRBJ1-1; 7 bases fit TRBD1. V shed 3 bases, J shed 1 base, and the junction held 5 bases outside the gene matches. The germline CDR1 and CDR2 sequences are MGHDK and SYGVNS. The CDR3 length is 15 residues. The CDR3 loop reads CASSEPGQKNTEAFF. CDR3 DNA: TGTGCCAGCAGTGAGCCGGGACAGAAGAACACTGAAGCTTTCTTT.

The chain combines TRBV11-2 with TRBJ2-5; D remains ambiguous. The CDR3 has 13 amino acids. Germline lookup yields CDR1 SGHAT and CDR2 FQNNGV. Trimming cost V 1 base and J 4 bases, with 7 bases left between them. The CDR3 coding sequence is TGTGCCAGCAGCTTAGCGATAGGAGAGACCCAGTACTTC. Residues: CASSLAIGETQYF.

The chain couples TRBV7-9 to TRBJ2-7, with TRBD2 matching 8 bases. CDR3 length equals 14 residues. Germline loops: CDR1 SEHNR, CDR2 FQNEAQ (reference sequence). After removal of 2 bases from V and 5 bases from J, the junction contained 5 bases not matched to a gene. CDR3 sequence (DNA): TGTGCCAGCAGCTTAAGCGGGAGATTCGACGAGCAGTACTTC. Protein: CASSLSGRFDEQYF. The full variable domain, completed using reference TRBV7-9 and TRBJ2-7, is DTGVSQNPRHKITKRGQNVTFRCDPISEHNRLYWYRQTLGQGPEFLTYFQNEAQLEKSRLLSDRFSAERPKGSFSTLEIQRTEQGDSAMYLCASSLSGRFDEQYFGPGTRLTVT.

This sequence joins TRBV7-8 and TRBJ1-1; D uncertain. Germline V gene data show CDR1 as SGHVS and CDR2 as FQNEAQ. The CDR3 covers 16 residues. The V and J ends lost 5 bases and 3 bases respectively, with 19 bases between them. Here the CDR3 reads CASSADTLVMDTEAFF. The CDR3, as DNA: TGTGCCAGCAGCGCTGACACTCTTGTTATGGACACTGAAGCTTTCTTT.

The chain carries TRBV12-3 or TRBV12-4 and TRBJ1-5; D not resolved. V was shortened by 6 bases and J by 5 bases, with 17 bases between the two germline ends. CDR3 length equals 15 residues. In DNA form, the CDR3 reads TGTGCCAGCAGGGAGAGTCAGCGGGTCGATCAGCCCCAGCATTTT. As protein: CASRESQRVDQPQHF.

This clonotype was recorded many times. The V gene is TRBV27, the J gene TRBJ2-7, with 9 bases that match TRBD1. Germline V CDR1 and CDR2: MNHEY, SMNVEV (reference sequence). CDR3 length equals 16 residues. Trimming cost V 5 bases and J 2 bases; bases outside gene matches: 10. The DNA of the CDR3 is TGTGCCAGCAGTCCAACCCTTGGGACAGGGCCCTACGAGCAGTACTTC. Its protein is CASSPTLGTGPYEQYF.

The V gene is TRBV20-1, the J gene TRBJ2-3; 7 bases match TRBD2. The CDR3 is 16 residues long. The V segment lost 3 bases and the J segment 4 bases; nucleotides outside the gene matches: 13. Germline V lookup: CDR1 DFQATT, CDR2 SNEGSKA (reference sequence). The CDR3 DNA reads as TGCAGTGCTAGCATCCCCCTTGCGGGGGAGGCAGATACGCAGTATTTT. This codes for CSASIPLAGEADTQYF.

This clonotype appeared many times. The chain carries TRBV29-1 and TRBJ2-2, with D maybe TRBD1 (5 bases). V lost 5 bases and J lost 1, with 11 bases in between. CDR3 length: 14 amino acids. Germline values: CDR1 SQVTM, CDR2 ANQGSEA. The CDR3 DNA is TGCAGCGTTTCCCCCCAGGGGAACACCGGGGAGCTGTTTTTT. Protein product: CSVSPQGNTGELFF.

This clonotype was counted ten times or more. J is TRBJ2-7 and V is TRBV7-6; 10 nucleotides line up with TRBD2. With V trimmed by 6 bases and J by 3 bases, 8 bases remained unmatched. Germline V gene sequence: CDR1 SGHVS, CDR2 FNYEAQ. There are 15 residues in the CDR3. The CDR3 loop reads CASSTLAGANYEQYF. In DNA, the CDR3 is TGTGCCAGCAGTACCCTAGCGGGGGCTAACTACGAGCAGTACTTC.

This clonotype was seen at least ten times. The chain employs TRBV5-1 and TRBJ1-1; D is ambiguous. Germline lookup yields CDR1 SGHRS and CDR2 YFSETQ. This CDR3 is built from 15 residues. V dropped 0 bases and J dropped 0 bases, with 9 bases sitting between them. Here the CDR3 reads CASSLEPNLNTEAFF. CDR3 bases: TGCGCCAGCAGCTTGGAGCCCAACTTGAACACTGAAGCTTTCTTT.

The rearrangement links TRBV6-2 or TRBV6-3 to TRBJ2-2; D tentatively fits TRBD1 or TRBD2 (5 bases each). CDR1 and CDR2 (germline): MNHEY, SVGEGT. This CDR3 spans 16 amino acids. Trimming stripped 3 bases from V and 1 base from J, with 12 bases between. CDR3 in DNA: TGTGCCAGCAGTTATCAGGGACGGCAGAACACCGGGGAGCTGTTTTTT. Protein: CASSYQGRQNTGELFF.

This clonotype appeared many times. For the CDR3, the DNA is TGTGCTAGTGGTTTGGTACTTGAGGGGATCGTCACCGGGGAGCTGTTTTTT. Its protein is CASGLVLEGIVTGELFF. The V gene is TRBV12-5, the J gene TRBJ2-2, with D tentatively TRBD1 or TRBD2 (5 bases each). CDR3 length equals 17 residues. V was shortened by 0 bases and J by 4 bases, with 15 bases between the two germline ends. Germline V gives CDR1 LGHNT, CDR2 FRNRAP.

This clonotype has a handful of counts. The CDR3 region has the DNA TGTGCCTGGAGTACTAGCGGGAGACCAGATACGCAGTATTTT. Protein product: CAWSTSGRPDTQYF. J is TRBJ2-3 and V is TRBV30; 11 bases line up with TRBD2. Germline V gives CDR1 GTSNPN, CDR2 SVGIG (reference sequence). The CDR3 has 14 residues. V shed 2 bases, J shed 4 bases, and the junction held 2 bases outside the gene matches.

J is TRBJ2-7 and V is TRBV20-1, with 7 nucleotides matching TRBD2. The CDR3 loop spans 15 amino acids. Germline trimming cut 2 bases from V and 3 bases from J; bases unmatched to any gene: 10. Germline CDR1 DFQATT, CDR2 SNEGSKA (reference sequence). CDR3 in amino acids: CSARNPSGSRYEQYF. DNA for the CDR3: TGCAGTGCTAGAAATCCTAGCGGATCTCGCTACGAGCAGTACTTC.

This clonotype appeared many times. The rearrangement joins TRBV7-3 to TRBJ2-2; D gene unclear. Germline V gene sequence: CDR1 SGHTA, CDR2 FQGTGA. The CDR3 extends over 15 amino acids. Trimming cost V 6 bases and J 6 bases, with 17 bases left between them. For the CDR3, the DNA is TGTGCCAGCAGGAAAGGTCGTGGAGAGCCCGGGGAGCTGTTTTTT. This codes for CASRKGRGEPGELFF.

This clonotype was seen only a few times. V and J are TRBV12-3 or TRBV12-4 and TRBJ2-2; D might be TRBD1 or TRBD2, each matching 5 bases. V was clipped by 10 bases and J by 4 bases, with 22 bases between them. This CDR3 is 16 amino acids long. In DNA, the CDR3 is TGTGCCACCGGGGACGACGGCAACCTCGTCACCGGGGAGCTGTTTTTT. This codes for CATGDDGNLVTGELFF.

This clonotype was recorded many times. The chain has TRBV6-2 or TRBV6-3 and TRBJ2-1, with D possibly being TRBD2 (5 bases). The germline CDR1 and CDR2 sequences are MNHEY and SVGEGT. V was pared by 8 bases and J by 6 bases, with 14 bases between. This CDR3 has 13 amino acids. DNA for the CDR3: TGTGCCAGCGGCCGCGGGTGGGGCAATGAGCAGTTCTTC. As protein: CASGRGWGNEQFF.

This clonotype appeared many times. The chain employs TRBV7-9 and TRBJ2-1; 10 nucleotides agree with TRBD2. This CDR3 is 14 amino acids long. Germline V gene lookup returns CDR1 SEHNR and CDR2 FQNEAQ (reference sequence). V gave up 8 bases and J gave up 4 bases; unmatched junction bases: 5. The CDR3 DNA is TGTGCCAGCGGCGGACTAGCGGCATACAATGAGCAGTTCTTC. Translating it yields CASGGLAAYNEQFF.

This clonotype was seen ten or more times. The chain recombines TRBV12-3 or TRBV12-4 with TRBJ2-3, with D maybe TRBD1 (5 bases). Trimming removed 6 bases at V and 0 bases at J, with 19 bases between. The CDR3 covers 17 residues. DNA of the CDR3: TGTGCCAGCAGACACCTCCCCTGGACATACAGCACAGATACGCAGTATTTT. This sequence encodes CASRHLPWTYSTDTQYF.